This record concerns one T cell receptor (beta chain) sequence. Only in-frame clones appear in the TCRdb table, and some are missing; sequencing was by immunoSEQ multiplex PCR. The repertoire holds about 39,000 clones, about four fifths seen once, with about 22% in the top ten. V was cut by 1 base and J by 12 bases, with 10 bases left in between. The CDR3 is 12 residues long. Per germline, CDR1 LGHNA and CDR2 YNFKEQ. These data originate in a study of control samples from healthy donors and cancer patients. The receptor comes from a woman aged 60-75 years with lung cancer. Sequenced: PBMCs. The chain is built from TRBV4-2 and TRBJ2-1; perhaps TRBD1 as D (6 bases). The DNA of the CDR3 is TGTGCCAGCAGCCAAGGGGGACACTCGCAGTTCTTC. Translated: CASSQGGHSQFF.